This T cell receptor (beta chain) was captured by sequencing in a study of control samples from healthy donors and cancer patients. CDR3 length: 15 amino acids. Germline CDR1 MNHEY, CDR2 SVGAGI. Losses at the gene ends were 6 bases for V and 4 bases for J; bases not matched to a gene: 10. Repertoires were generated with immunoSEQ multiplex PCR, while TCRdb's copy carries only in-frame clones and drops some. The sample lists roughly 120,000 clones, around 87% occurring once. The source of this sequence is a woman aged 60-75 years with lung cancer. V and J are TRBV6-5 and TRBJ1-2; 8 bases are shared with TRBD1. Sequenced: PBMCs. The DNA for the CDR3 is TGTGCCAGCAGGTTTGGACAGGGCCTTAGCTATGGCTACACCTTC. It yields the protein CASRFGQGLSYGYTF.